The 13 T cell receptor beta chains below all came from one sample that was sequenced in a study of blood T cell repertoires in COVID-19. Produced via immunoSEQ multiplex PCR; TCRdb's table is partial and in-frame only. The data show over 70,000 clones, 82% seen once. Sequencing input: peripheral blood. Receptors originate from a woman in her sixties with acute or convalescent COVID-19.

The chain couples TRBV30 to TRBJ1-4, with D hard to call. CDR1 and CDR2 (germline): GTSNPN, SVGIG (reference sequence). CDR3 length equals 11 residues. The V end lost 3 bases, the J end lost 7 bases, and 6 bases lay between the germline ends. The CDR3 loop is CAWSLREKLFF. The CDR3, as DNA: TGTGCCTGGAGCCTCCGTGAAAAACTGTTTTTT.

The CDR3 here is CASSRVWVGQAKNIQYF. DNA of the CDR3: TGTGCCAGTAGTCGAGTATGGGTGGGACAAGCCAAAAACATTCAGTACTTC. V usage is TRBV19 and J usage is TRBJ2-4, with D tentatively TRBD1 (6 bases). CDR3 size: 17 residues. The germline V gene encodes CDR1 LNHDA and CDR2 SQIVND (reference sequence). Trimming left V 5 bases short and J 0 bases short, with 17 bases between.

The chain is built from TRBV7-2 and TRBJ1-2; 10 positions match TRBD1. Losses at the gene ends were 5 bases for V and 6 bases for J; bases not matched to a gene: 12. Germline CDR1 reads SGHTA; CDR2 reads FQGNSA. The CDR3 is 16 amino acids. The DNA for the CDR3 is TGTGCCAGCAGCCAACGTAGACAGGGGGCGGGCGATGGCTACACCTTC. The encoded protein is CASSQRRQGAGDGYTF. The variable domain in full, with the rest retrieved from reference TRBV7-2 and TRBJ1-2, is GAGVSQSPSNKVTEKGKDVELRCDPISGHTALYWYRQSLGQGLEFLIYFQGNSAPDKSGLPSDRFSAERTGGSVSTLTIQRTQQEDSAVYLCASSQRRQGAGDGYTFGSGTRLTVV.

The CDR3 here is CASSTSAAYNEQFF. The DNA of the CDR3 is TGTGCCAGCAGTACTAGCGCTGCCTACAATGAGCAGTTCTTC. The J gene is TRBJ2-1, the V gene TRBV2; 7 positions match TRBD2. The CDR3 extends over 14 amino acids. J gave up 2 bases and V 5 bases, and 3 bases lay outside the gene matches. Germline CDR1 is SNHLY and CDR2 is FYNNEI. The full variable domain, with the rest looked up from reference TRBV2 and TRBJ2-1, is EPEVTQTPSHQVTQMGQEVILRCVPISNHLYFYWYRQILGQKVEFLVSFYNNEISEKSEIFDDQFSVERPDGSNFTLKIRSTKLEDSAMYFCASSTSAAYNEQFFGPGTRLTVL.

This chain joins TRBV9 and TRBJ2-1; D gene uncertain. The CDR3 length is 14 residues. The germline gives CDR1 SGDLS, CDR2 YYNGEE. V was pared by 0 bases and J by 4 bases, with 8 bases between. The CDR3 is CASSVVEVYNEQFF. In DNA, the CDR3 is TGTGCCAGCAGCGTAGTTGAGGTTTACAATGAGCAGTTCTTC.

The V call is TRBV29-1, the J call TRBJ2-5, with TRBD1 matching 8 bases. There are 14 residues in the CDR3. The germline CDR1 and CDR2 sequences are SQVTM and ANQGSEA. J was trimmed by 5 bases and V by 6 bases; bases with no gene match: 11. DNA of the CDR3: TGCAGCGTGGAAAGGACAGGGAGAACGGAGACCCAGTACTTC. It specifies CSVERTGRTETQYF. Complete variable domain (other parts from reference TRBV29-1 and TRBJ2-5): SAVISQKPSRDICQRGTSLTIQCQVDSQVTMMFWYRQQPGQSLTLIATANQGSEATYESGFVIDKFPISRPNLTFSTLTVSNMSPEDSSIYLCSVERTGRTETQYFGPGTRLLVL.

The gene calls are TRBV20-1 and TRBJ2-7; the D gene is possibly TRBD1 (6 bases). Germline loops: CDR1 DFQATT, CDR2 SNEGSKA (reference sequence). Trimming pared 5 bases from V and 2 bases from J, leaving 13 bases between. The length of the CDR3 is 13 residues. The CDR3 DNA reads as TGCAGTGCTCGTGGGGGCGCGGCCTACGAGCAGTACTTC. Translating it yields CSARGGAAYEQYF.

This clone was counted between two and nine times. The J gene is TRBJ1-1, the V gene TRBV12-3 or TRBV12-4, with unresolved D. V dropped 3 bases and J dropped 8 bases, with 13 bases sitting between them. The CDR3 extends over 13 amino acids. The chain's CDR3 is CASSFSAGREAFF. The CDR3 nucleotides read TGTGCCAGCAGTTTTTCGGCTGGGAGGGAAGCTTTCTTT.

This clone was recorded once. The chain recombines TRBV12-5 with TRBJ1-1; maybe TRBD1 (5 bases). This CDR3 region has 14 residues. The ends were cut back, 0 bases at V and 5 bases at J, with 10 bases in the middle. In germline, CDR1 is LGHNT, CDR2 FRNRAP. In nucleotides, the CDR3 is TGTGCTAGTGGTTTGGTCCCAGGGCGGACTGAAGCTTTCTTT. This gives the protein CASGLVPGRTEAFF.

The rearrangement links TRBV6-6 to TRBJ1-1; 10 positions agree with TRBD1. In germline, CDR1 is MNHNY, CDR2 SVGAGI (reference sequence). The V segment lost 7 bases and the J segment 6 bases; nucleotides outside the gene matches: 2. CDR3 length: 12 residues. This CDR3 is CASKGTGAEAFF. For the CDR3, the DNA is TGTGCCAGCAAAGGGACAGGGGCTGAAGCTTTCTTT.

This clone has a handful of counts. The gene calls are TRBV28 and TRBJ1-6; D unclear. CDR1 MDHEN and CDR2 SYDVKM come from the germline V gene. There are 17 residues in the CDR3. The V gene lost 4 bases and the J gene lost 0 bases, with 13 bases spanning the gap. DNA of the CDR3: TGTGCCAGCAGTTCCGGAAGACGGAGCTCCTATAATTCACCCCTCCACTTT. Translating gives CASSSGRRSSYNSPLHF.

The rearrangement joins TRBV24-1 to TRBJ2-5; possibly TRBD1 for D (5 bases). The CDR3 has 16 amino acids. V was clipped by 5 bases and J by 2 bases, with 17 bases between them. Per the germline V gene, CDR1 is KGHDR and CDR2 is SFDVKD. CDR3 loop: CATSAVGVGGQETQYF. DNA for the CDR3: TGTGCCACCAGTGCGGTAGGGGTCGGTGGACAAGAGACCCAGTACTTC.

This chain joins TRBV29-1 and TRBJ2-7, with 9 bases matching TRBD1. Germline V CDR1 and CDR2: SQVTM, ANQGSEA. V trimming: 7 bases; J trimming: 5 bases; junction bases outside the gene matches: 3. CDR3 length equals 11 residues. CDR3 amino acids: CSAGQGNEQYF. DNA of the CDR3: TGCAGCGCGGGACAGGGAAACGAGCAGTACTTC.